This T cell receptor beta chain was sequenced in a study of radiation and T cells in renal cell carcinoma. Across the study: Nephrectomy followed 15 Gy stereotactic body radiation by 4 weeks. General study findings and limits: In blood, top tumor clones expanded by 2 weeks, shrinking by 4. Baseline intratumoral clonotype presence is unknown without pretreatment biopsies.

About this clone itself: Its antigen is not known.

Sequencing was performed with immunoSEQ multiplex PCR; in TCRdb, only in-frame clones are kept and a portion is missing. This table holds approximately 75,000 clones, 82% found once. Trimming at V came to 4 bases and at J to 6 bases, leaving 9 bases not matched to a gene. The germline V gene encodes CDR1 LNHDA and CDR2 SQIVND (reference sequence). There are 17 residues in the CDR3. Stated time point: blood 2 weeks post-SBRT. Documented treatment: 15 Gy SBRT to primary tumor, nephrectomy 4 weeks later. This renal cell carcinoma was of the clear cell type. This clonotype originated in a man aged 60-69 years with renal cell carcinoma. Sequences were derived from blood, sampled from a patient whose treatment included radiotherapy and nephrectomy. The chain links TRBV19 to TRBJ2-2; 12 bases are a match to TRBD1. The CDR3 sequence: CASSTPYGTGGPGELFF. DNA of the CDR3: TGTGCCAGTAGTACACCGTACGGGACAGGGGGCCCCGGGGAGCTGTTTTTT.